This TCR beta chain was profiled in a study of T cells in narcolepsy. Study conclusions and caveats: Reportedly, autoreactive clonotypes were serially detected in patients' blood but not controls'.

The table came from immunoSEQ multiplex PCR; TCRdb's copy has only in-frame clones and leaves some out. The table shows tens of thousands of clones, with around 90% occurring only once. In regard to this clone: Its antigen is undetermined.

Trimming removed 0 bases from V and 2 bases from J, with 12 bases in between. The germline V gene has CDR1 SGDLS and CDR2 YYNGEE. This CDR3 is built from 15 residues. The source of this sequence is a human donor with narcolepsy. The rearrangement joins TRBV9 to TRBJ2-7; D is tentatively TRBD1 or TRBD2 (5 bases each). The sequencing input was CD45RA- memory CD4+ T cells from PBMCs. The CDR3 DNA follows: TGTGCCAGCAGCGTAGCAAACGGGGCCGCCTACGAGCAGTACTTC. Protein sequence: CASSVANGAAYEQYF.